These T cell receptor beta chains were read from a single sample in a study of shared clonotypes between healthy human individuals. The assay was immunoSEQ multiplex PCR, and TCRdb's table has in-frame clones only and misses some. The top ten hold less than 15% of the sample, which has roughly 500,000 clones, around 75% seen once. The sample consisted of PBMCs. The source of these receptors is a woman in her forties in good health. Some clones in this sample may be carry-over from other donors' samples. Each CDR3 is given with its conserved first and last residue. D genes are given only for firm matches. A row's size may be missing; if present it is once, few, many or a size class.

v_call	j_call	clone_size	d_call	cdr3_aa	cdr3_nt
TRBV28	TRBJ2-1	once	TRBD2	CASSLQTHPGLAAYNEQFF	TGTGCCAGCAGTTTACAAACCCACCCGGGACTAGCGGCTTACAATGAGCAGTTCTTC
TRBV6-1	TRBJ2-1	.	.	CASTLGDQSDEQFF	TGTGCCAGCACGTTGGGAGACCAGTCCGATGAGCAGTTCTTC
TRBV2	TRBJ1-5	.	.	CASSDPRGLMAQPQHF	TGTGCCAGCAGTGACCCCCGGGGGTTGATGGCTCAGCCCCAGCATTTT
TRBV9	TRBJ2-7	few	.	CASSAGGGTPYEQYF	TGTGCCAGCAGCGCAGGAGGGGGGACCCCCTACGAGCAGTACTTC
TRBV22-1	TRBJ2-4	.	.	CPGSLTGQGFHKNIQYF	TGTCCTGGGAGCTTAACGGGACAGGGCTTCCACAAAAACATTCAGTACTTC
TRBV15	TRBJ2-7	.	TRBD2	CATRRGIGGVKSGRASYEQYF	TGTGCCACCCGACGCGGGATCGGGGGGGTAAAAAGCGGGAGGGCCTCATACGAGCAGTACTTC
TRBV30	TRBJ2-5	.	.	CAWNTGTPGETQYF	TGTGCCTGGAATACCGGGACCCCGGGGGAGACCCAGTACTTC
TRBV23-1	TRBJ2-3	.	.	CASSRETSPDTQYF	TGCGCCAGCAGCCGCGAAACCTCCCCAGATACGCAGTATTTT
TRBV4-1	TRBJ2-5	.	.	CASSQDRAGTLETQYF	TGCGCCAGCAGCCAAGATAGGGCTGGAACCCTAGAGACCCAGTACTTC
TRBV6-6	TRBJ1-5	.	.	CASSRARDTNQPQHF	TGTGCCAGCAGCCGCGCTCGGGACACCAATCAGCCCCAGCATTTT
TRBV29-1	TRBJ1-3	.	.	CSGGRADGSTIYF	TGCAGCGGTGGTAGGGCAGACGGAAGCACCATATATTTC
TRBV4-1	TRBJ1-4	.	.	CASSQDPVTKLFF	TGCGCCAGCAGCCAAGATCCGGTCACAAAACTGTTTTTT
TRBV21-1	TRBJ1-2	.	.	CASSKGILTGKANYGYTF	TGTGCCAGCAGCAAAGGGATCCTGACGGGGAAAGCTAACTATGGCTACACCTTC
TRBV7-9	TRBJ2-5	.	.	CASSVSHWTQETQYF	TGTGCCAGCAGCGTCAGTCATTGGACCCAAGAGACCCAGTACTTC
TRBV18	TRBJ2-3	.	TRBD2	CASSIRLAGRDTQYF	TGTGCCAGCTCGATCAGACTAGCGGGGCGAGATACGCAGTATTTT
TRBV29-1	TRBJ1-1	.	TRBD1	CSVKLGGGGEAFF	TGCAGCGTTAAGTTAGGGGGCGGCGGGGAAGCTTTCTTT
TRBV7-2	TRBJ2-3	.	.	CASSLNAYTDTQYF	TGTGCCAGCAGCTTAAACGCTTACACAGATACGCAGTATTTT
TRBV11-3	TRBJ2-1	.	TRBD2	CASSQLAGTEQFF	TGTGCCAGCAGTCAACTAGCGGGAACTGAGCAGTTCTTC
TRBV9	TRBJ1-2	.	.	CASSVEGGWIDGYTF	TGTGCCAGCAGCGTAGAGGGGGGGTGGATTGATGGCTACACCTTC
TRBV6-5	TRBJ1-4	.	TRBD1	CASRNTGTGYEKLFF	TGTGCCAGCAGGAATACCGGGACAGGGTATGAAAAACTGTTTTTT
TRBV2	TRBJ2-7	.	TRBD2	CASSGSSGEQYF	TGTGCCAGCAGTGGGTCTAGCGGCGAGCAGTACTTC
TRBV5-8	TRBJ2-1	.	.	CASSLNSLNEQFF	TGTGCCAGCAGCTTGAACAGCCTCAATGAGCAGTTCTTC
TRBV4-2	TRBJ2-2	.	.	CASSPKTNTGELFF	TGTGCCAGCAGCCCCAAGACGAACACCGGGGAGCTGTTTTTT
TRBV6-1	TRBJ1-2	.	TRBD1	CASNRDRDLYGYTF	TGTGCCAGCAACCGAGACAGGGACCTCTATGGCTACACCTTC
TRBV5-4	TRBJ1-6	.	.	CASSLDSAAIDSPLHF	TGTGCCAGCAGCTTGGATAGCGCAGCCATAGATTCACCCCTCCACTTT
TRBV11-2	TRBJ2-7	.	.	CASSLAESSYEQYF	TGTGCCAGCAGCTTAGCCGAGAGCTCCTACGAGCAGTACTTC
TRBV15	TRBJ2-2	.	TRBD1	CATSKGQGVNSGELFF	TGTGCCACCAGCAAGGGACAGGGAGTCAATTCCGGGGAGCTGTTTTTT
TRBV30	TRBJ2-1	.	.	CAWSGGDSPYNEQFF	TGTGCCTGGAGTGGGGGGGACTCGCCTTACAATGAGCAGTTCTTC